The 14 T cell receptor beta chains reported below all come from one sample, sequenced in a study of CD8+ T cells in alopecia areata. The treatment denotes: oral pan-JAK inhibitor, 5-10 mg twice daily. RNA was isolated and reverse transcribed to cDNA, the sequencing template. TCRdb's copy holds only in-frame clones and misses some; the assay was immunoSEQ multiplex PCR. The table includes some 99,000 clones, roughly three fifths detected once. The sample here was CD8+ T cells sorted from blood, taken at week 4, from a patient treated with tofacitinib. These receptors came from a human donor with alopecia areata.

This chain connects TRBV5-4 to TRBJ1-5, with D unclear. The CDR3 runs 12 residues. V lost 0 bases and J lost 4, with 2 bases in between. CDR1 is SGHNT, CDR2 YYREEE, per germline (reference sequence). CDR3 sequence: CASSLGNQPQHF. The CDR3 coding sequence is TGTGCCAGCAGCTTGGGAAATCAGCCCCAGCATTTT. The whole variable domain, remainder taken from reference TRBV5-4 and TRBJ1-5, is ETGVTQSPTHLIKTRGQQVTLRCSSQSGHNTVSWYQQALGQGPQFIFQYYREEENGRGNFPPRFSGLQFPNYSSELNVNALELDDSALYLCASSLGNQPQHFGDGTRLSIL.

This clone has more than one count but fewer than ten. The V gene is TRBV11-2, the J gene TRBJ2-5; no firm D call. The CDR3 is 13 residues long. V dropped 1 base and J dropped 4 bases, with 7 bases sitting between them. The V gene's germline CDR1 is SGHAT and CDR2 FQNNGV. Here the CDR3 reads CASSLAWGETQYF. The CDR3 DNA is TGTGCCAGCAGCTTAGCATGGGGAGAGACCCAGTACTTC.

The genes are TRBV7-9 and TRBJ1-4; D is unresolved. Germline CDR1 SEHNR, CDR2 FQNEAQ (reference sequence). Trimming cost V 5 bases and J 0 bases, with 7 bases left between them. The CDR3 consists of 14 residues. CDR3 in amino acids: CASSESATNEKLFF. The CDR3 region has the DNA TGTGCCAGCAGCGAAAGTGCAACTAATGAAAAACTGTTTTTT. The complete variable domain, with remaining parts taken from reference TRBV7-9 and TRBJ1-4, reads DTGVSQNPRHKITKRGQNVTFRCDPISEHNRLYWYRQTLGQGPEFLTYFQNEAQLEKSRLLSDRFSAERPKGSFSTLEIQRTEQGDSAMYLCASSESATNEKLFFGSGTQLSVL.

This chain links TRBV29-1 with TRBJ1-1; the D is unclear. CDR1 and CDR2 (germline): SQVTM, ANQGSEA. V gave up 7 bases and J gave up 1 base, with 10 bases separating them. The CDR3 is 12 residues long. The CDR3 here is CSALGPNTEAFF. The CDR3 DNA is TGCAGCGCTCTAGGACCGAACACTGAAGCTTTCTTT.

This clone has just a few counts. The chain joins TRBV29-1 to TRBJ2-7; 7 bases agree with TRBD1. V lost 0 bases, J lost 2 bases, and 10 bases stayed unmatched. CDR3 size: 16 residues. Germline CDR1 reads SQVTM; CDR2 reads ANQGSEA. The CDR3 spells CSVEEDHTGVPYEQYF. CDR3 in DNA: TGCAGCGTTGAAGAAGACCACACAGGGGTCCCCTACGAGCAGTACTTC.

This clone was observed a single time. The J gene is TRBJ1-4, the V gene TRBV7-3; possible D gene TRBD1, 6 bases. V gave up 7 bases and J gave up 7 bases, with 13 bases separating them. Germline V gene lookup returns CDR1 SGHTA and CDR2 FQGTGA. CDR3 length: 13 amino acids. In DNA form, the CDR3 reads TGTGCCAGCATCGAACAGGGTGCTGAAAAACTGTTTTTT. Its protein is CASIEQGAEKLFF. Combining the CDR3 with reference TRBV7-3 and TRBJ1-4 gives the whole variable domain GAGVSQTPSNKVTEKGKYVELRCDPISGHTALYWYRQSLGQGPEFLIYFQGTGAADDSGLPNDRFFAVRPEGSVSTLKIQRTERGDSAVYLCASIEQGAEKLFFGSGTQLSVL.

This clone was seen more than once but under ten times. The genes are TRBV25-1 and TRBJ2-7; D not resolved. The V end was cut by 1 base, the J end by 7 bases, with 5 bases between. CDR1 and CDR2 from the germline V gene are MGHDK and SYGVNS. The CDR3 contains 11 residues. The chain's CDR3 is CASSELWEQYF. Written as DNA, the CDR3 is TGTGCCAGCAGTGAATTGTGGGAGCAGTACTTC.

The chain couples TRBV6-1 to TRBJ2-1, with 11 bases matching TRBD2. CDR3 size: 14 residues. Germline V gene sequence: CDR1 MNHNS, CDR2 SASEGT. Trimming cost V 6 bases and J 8 bases; bases outside gene matches: 6. This CDR3 is CASRVAGGPHEQFF. The CDR3 DNA reads as TGTGCCAGCAGGGTAGCGGGGGGGCCCCATGAGCAGTTCTTC.

The gene calls are TRBV9 and TRBJ2-3, with a weak D call TRBD2 (6 bases). Deletions cut 4 bases from V and 0 bases from J, with 12 bases between. This CDR3 has 15 amino acids. Germline V CDR1 and CDR2: SGDLS, YYNGEE. The CDR3 region has the DNA TGTGCCAGCAGCTTCGGGAGAACTAGCACAGATACGCAGTATTTT. Translation gives CASSFGRTSTDTQYF. The full variable domain, its missing parts supplied by reference TRBV9 and TRBJ2-3, is DSGVTQTPKHLITATGQRVTLRCSPRSGDLSVYWYQQSLDQGLQFLIQYYNGEERAKGNILERFSAQQFPDLHSELNLSSLELGDSALYFCASSFGRTSTDTQYFGPGTRLTVL.

This clone was counted only a few times. This chain joins TRBV29-1 and TRBJ2-1; D is perhaps TRBD2 (5 bases). With 3 bases removed from V and 5 bases from J, the gap between germline ends came to 5 bases. This CDR3 is built from 11 residues. The germline gives CDR1 SQVTM, CDR2 ANQGSEA. Written as DNA, the CDR3 is TGCAGCGTTGAGCGGGACAATGAGCAGTTCTTC. Translation gives CSVERDNEQFF.

This chain connects TRBV9 to TRBJ2-4; the match to TRBD2 covers 7 bases. The ends lost 0 bases at V and 8 bases at J; junction bases unmatched: 5. The CDR3 totals 14 residues. Germline lookup yields CDR1 SGDLS and CDR2 YYNGEE. As DNA, the CDR3 is TGTGCCAGCAGCGTAGGTGGCGGGAGTGACATTCAGTACTTC. The encoded protein is CASSVGGGSDIQYF.

V gene TRBV27 combines with J gene TRBJ2-1, with TRBD2 matching over 8 bases. Germline CDR1 and CDR2: MNHEY and SMNVEV (reference sequence). This CDR3 contains 15 residues. V lost 2 bases to trimming and J lost 0 bases; unmatched junction nucleotides: 0. CDR3 in DNA: TGTGCCAGCAGTTTAGGGACTAGCTCCTACAATGAGCAGTTCTTC. Translating gives CASSLGTSSYNEQFF.

The chain uses TRBV12-5 and TRBJ2-1, with D uncertain. The CDR3 is 14 amino acids. Germline CDR1 and CDR2: LGHNT and FRNRAP. V was cut by 2 bases and J by 8 bases, with 13 bases left in between. The CDR3 nucleotides are TGTGCTAGTGGTTTGTCCTCGCGGCACGATGAGCAGTTCTTC. Translation: CASGLSSRHDEQFF.

This chain links TRBV5-1 with TRBJ2-7; D gene uncertain. V was clipped by 4 bases and J by 1 base, with 3 bases between them. CDR1 SGHRS and CDR2 YFSETQ come from the germline V gene. The CDR3 consists of 11 residues. The CDR3: CASSNSYEQYF. Written as DNA, the CDR3 is TGCGCCAGCAGCAATTCCTACGAGCAGTACTTC.